This passage covers 29 T cell receptor beta chains from one sample sequenced in a study of shared clonotypes between healthy human individuals. Assay: immunoSEQ multiplex PCR; the TCRdb copy retains only in-frame clones and omits some. The sample lists around 640,000 clones; approximately 96% were seen once. CD8 cells classed as naive were CD45RO-negative and positively selected for CCR7, excluding terminally differentiated effector memory CD45RA+ cells. The sample taken for sequencing was naive CD8+ T cells sorted from blood. These receptors were taken from a woman aged 25 to 39 in good health.

The chain employs TRBV7-8 and TRBJ2-7, with a possible D match to TRBD2 (5 bases). Between the trimmed V and J ends, which lost 2 bases and 1 base, there was a span of 21 bases. CDR1 is SGHVS, CDR2 FQNEAQ, per germline. The CDR3 spans 18 residues. The CDR3 protein is CASSLTPGKDSGSYEQYF. CDR3 bases: TGTGCCAGCAGCTTAACGCCCGGTAAGGACTCCGGTTCCTACGAGCAGTACTTC.

This clone showed up just once. The chain recombines TRBV27 with TRBJ2-1, with 9 positions matching TRBD2. Germline CDR1 and CDR2: MNHEY and SMNVEV (reference sequence). V lost 4 bases, J lost 5 bases, and 6 bases stayed unmatched. The CDR3 covers 15 residues. The CDR3 reads CASSYGSGSHNEQFF. CDR3 DNA sequence: TGTGCCAGCAGTTACGGTAGCGGGAGCCACAATGAGCAGTTCTTC.

This chain links TRBV27 with TRBJ1-1, with D perhaps TRBD1 (5 bases). Germline CDR1 MNHEY, CDR2 SMNVEV (reference sequence). The CDR3 is made up of 13 amino acids. Trimming took 5 bases from V and 7 from J, leaving 14 bases between them. The CDR3 reads CASSPDSYFEAFF. The CDR3 DNA follows: TGTGCCAGCAGTCCAGACAGTTACTTTGAAGCTTTCTTT.

The CDR3 here is CASRGPLGTGELFF. The DNA for the CDR3 is TGTGCCAGCAGGGGACCCCTAGGAACCGGGGAGCTGTTTTTT. The chain joins TRBV28 to TRBJ2-2; D tentatively reads TRBD1 or TRBD2 (5 bases each). V was trimmed by 6 bases and J by 5 bases, leaving 13 bases between them. Germline V gene sequence: CDR1 MDHEN, CDR2 SYDVKM. The CDR3 consists of 14 residues.

V gene TRBV4-1 combines with J gene TRBJ2-7, with 7 bases fitting TRBD2. Germline CDR1 reads MGHRA; CDR2 reads YSYEKL. CDR3 size: 17 residues. Trimming cost V 4 bases and J 3 bases; bases outside gene matches: 15. CDR3 nucleotide sequence: TGCGCCAGCAGCCTCCTTACGGGCGGGAGATCAAACTACGAGCAGTACTTC. Its translation is CASSLLTGGRSNYEQYF.

The rearrangement uses TRBV19 and TRBJ1-4; weak D call: TRBD1 (6 bases). The V end was cut by 10 bases, the J end by 8 bases, with 14 bases between. The CDR3 spans 12 residues. The germline V gene has CDR1 LNHDA and CDR2 SQIVND (reference sequence). This CDR3 is CATRGQAEKLFF. The DNA for the CDR3 is TGTGCCACCAGGGGCCAGGCAGAAAAACTGTTTTTT. The whole variable domain, remainder taken from reference TRBV19 and TRBJ1-4, is DGGITQSPKYLFRKEGQNVTLSCEQNLNHDAMYWYRQDPGQGLRLIYYSQIVNDFQKGDIAEGYSVSREKKESFPLTVTSAQKNPTAFYLCATRGQAEKLFFGSGTQLSVL.

This clone has only one observation. The chain couples TRBV28 to TRBJ2-5; weak D call: TRBD2 (5 bases). Trimming took 6 bases from V and 4 from J, leaving 15 bases between them. CDR3 length: 14 residues. The germline V gene has CDR1 MDHEN and CDR2 SYDVKM. The CDR3 nucleotides are TGTGCCAGCAGCTTAGAGGGCCCTCGAGAGACCCAGTACTTC. Amino acid sequence: CASSLEGPRETQYF.

The DNA of the CDR3 is TGTGCCATCAGTGAGTGGGGAGGGGGCGTCTCCTACGAGCAGTACTTC. Its protein is CAISEWGGGVSYEQYF. The chain links TRBV10-3 to TRBJ2-5; D tentatively reads TRBD1 or TRBD2 (7 bases each). The closer fit of TRBJ2-7 to the DNA end suggests the J call may be wrong. There are 16 residues in the CDR3. The germline V gene encodes CDR1 ENHRY and CDR2 SYGVKD.

The V gene is TRBV27, the J gene TRBJ1-1; no firm D call. Germline CDR1 and CDR2: MNHEY and SMNVEV (reference sequence). Trimming removed 8 bases from V and 6 bases from J, with 13 bases in between. The CDR3 totals 12 residues. In nucleotides, the CDR3 is TGTGCCAGCTGGGAGAGGGAGTCTGAAGCTTTCTTT. Encoded protein: CASWERESEAFF.

This chain uses TRBV30 with TRBJ1-2; the D is unclear. The CDR3 is 10 residues long. CDR1 GTSNPN and CDR2 SVGIG come from the germline V gene (reference sequence). V lost 3 bases and J lost 8, with 7 bases in between. The CDR3 DNA follows: TGTGCCTGGAGGTTCGTAGGCTACACCTTC. It encodes CAWRFVGYTF.

This chain links TRBV4-2 with TRBJ2-7; tentatively, D is TRBD2 (5 bases). Trimming shortened V by 1 base and J by 9 bases, and 16 bases separated the two germline ends. The V gene's germline CDR1 is LGHNA and CDR2 YNFKEQ. The CDR3 runs 14 residues. The CDR3 spells CASSQGENGDGQYF. CDR3 DNA sequence: TGTGCCAGCAGCCAAGGGGAGAATGGTGACGGGCAGTACTTC.

The chain carries TRBV6-5 and TRBJ2-1; 12 nucleotides align to TRBD2. V shed 4 bases and J 7 bases; nucleotides not matched to a gene: 8. This CDR3 is built from 16 residues. Per germline, CDR1 MNHEY and CDR2 SVGAGI. Written as DNA, the CDR3 is TGTGCCAGCAGTTCCCCCGGGACTAGCGGGCTGAATGAGCAGTTCTTC. Protein product: CASSSPGTSGLNEQFF.

Turning to this clone: The same CDR3 can be traced to other DNA sequences in this sample. This chain links TRBV28 with TRBJ1-1; D unresolved. This CDR3 comprises 13 residues. Germline V gives CDR1 MDHEN, CDR2 SYDVKM. Trimming pared 3 bases from V and 1 base from J, leaving 6 bases between. The CDR3 nucleotides read TGTGCCAGCAGTTTTTCGGGGAACACTGAAGCTTTCTTT. Protein product: CASSFSGNTEAFF.

The CDR3 nucleotides are TGTGCCAGCAGTGAAAAACGGATTGGTGACTACGCCTACGAGCAGTACTTC. As protein: CASSEKRIGDYAYEQYF. The chain links TRBV2 to TRBJ2-7; D perhaps matches TRBD2 (5 bases). CDR3 size: 17 residues. Trimming cost V 2 bases and J 2 bases, with 19 bases left between them. CDR1 is SNHLY, CDR2 FYNNEI, per germline.

The chain recombines TRBV7-9 with TRBJ1-5, with a weak D call TRBD1 (5 bases). The CDR3 has 14 amino acids. Germline lookup yields CDR1 SEHNR and CDR2 FQNEAQ (reference sequence). Trimming took off 5 bases at V and 5 bases at J, with 13 bases between the two ends. The CDR3, as DNA: TGTGCCAGCAGCGAATGGGGGAGTGATCAGCCCCAGCATTTT. Its protein product is CASSEWGSDQPQHF.

The chain uses TRBV11-2 and TRBJ2-1; D is possibly TRBD1 or TRBD2 (6 bases each). Trimming left V 1 base short and J 6 bases short, with 10 bases between. CDR1 is SGHAT and CDR2 is FQNNGV in the germline V gene. The CDR3 contains 14 residues. The CDR3 loop is CASSLVGGPNEQFF. The CDR3 DNA follows: TGTGCCAGCAGCTTAGTGGGGGGCCCCAATGAGCAGTTCTTC.

This clone occurred once. This sequence joins TRBV4-1 and TRBJ1-1, with D hard to call. This CDR3 region has 15 residues. V lost 1 base and J lost 0, with 9 bases in between. In germline, CDR1 is MGHRA, CDR2 YSYEKL. CDR3 DNA: TGCGCCAGCAGCCAAGCCCCACAGATGAACACTGAAGCTTTCTTT. Encoded protein: CASSQAPQMNTEAFF.

The genes are TRBV9 and TRBJ1-2, with D maybe TRBD1 (6 bases). Germline V gives CDR1 SGDLS, CDR2 YYNGEE. The CDR3 has 14 residues. V gave up 5 bases and J gave up 5 bases, with 16 bases separating them. CDR3 in DNA: TGTGCCAGCAGTGAAGGACAGAGAGCATATGGCTACACCTTC. Translation: CASSEGQRAYGYTF.

The gene calls are TRBV7-9 and TRBJ2-1; no definite D call. Trimming removed 0 bases at V and 3 bases at J, with 6 bases between. Per the germline V gene, CDR1 is SEHNR and CDR2 is FQNEAQ (reference sequence). The CDR3 loop spans 14 amino acids. The CDR3 is CASSLAGFYNEQFF. The CDR3 DNA is TGTGCCAGCAGCTTAGCCGGCTTCTACAATGAGCAGTTCTTC.

V gene TRBV11-3 combines with J gene TRBJ2-7; weak D call: TRBD2 (6 bases). Trimming removed 7 bases from V and 1 base from J, with 20 bases in between. Germline V gene lookup returns CDR1 SGHNT and CDR2 YENEEA. This CDR3 contains 16 residues. The CDR3 DNA reads TGTGCCAGCAACGAAAGAAGGGGAGGTCGGTCCTACGAGCAGTACTTC. It encodes CASNERRGGRSYEQYF. Based on the CDR3 plus reference TRBV11-3 and TRBJ2-7, the full variable domain is EAGVVQSPRYKIIEKKQPVAFWCNPISGHNTLYWYLQNLGQGPELLIRYENEEAVDDSQLPKDRFSAERLKGVDSTLKIQPAELGDSAVYLCASNERRGGRSYEQYFGPGTRLTVT.

The chain couples TRBV29-1 to TRBJ2-3, with D unclear. From germline, CDR1 is SQVTM and CDR2 ANQGSEA. The CDR3 is 10 amino acids. Deletions cut 7 bases from V and 2 bases from J, with 4 bases between. DNA of the CDR3: TGCAGCGGTGACACAGATACGCAGTATTTT. It codes for CSGDTDTQYF.

This chain joins TRBV27 and TRBJ2-2; 11 bases are a match to TRBD2. The CDR3 loop spans 17 amino acids. Germline lookup yields CDR1 MNHEY and CDR2 SMNVEV (reference sequence). V was clipped by 6 bases and J by 5 bases; unmatched bases: 11. CDR3 sequence (DNA): TGTGCCAGCAGCCTCCTCTCTAGCGGGGGGAGGACCGGGGAGCTGTTTTTT. This encodes CASSLLSSGGRTGELFF.

V is TRBV15 and J is TRBJ2-2; D gene ambiguous. The V end lost 4 bases, the J end lost 6 bases, and 9 bases lay between the germline ends. Germline V lookup: CDR1 LNHNV, CDR2 YYDKDF (reference sequence). The CDR3 is 13 residues long. This chain's CDR3 is CATSIGWAGELFF. The CDR3 nucleotides read TGTGCCACCAGCATAGGGTGGGCCGGGGAGCTGTTTTTT.

The CDR3 DNA reads as TGCGCCAGCAGCCAAGAATTGACTAGCGGTACCTACGAGCAGTACTTC. It translates to CASSQELTSGTYEQYF. The chain is built from TRBV4-1 and TRBJ2-7; 9 positions agree with TRBD2. The CDR3 covers 16 residues. Germline loops: CDR1 MGHRA, CDR2 YSYEKL. Trimming took 0 bases from V and 2 from J; bases not matched to a gene: 5.

The V gene is TRBV27, the J gene TRBJ2-7, with a possible D match to TRBD1 (5 bases). V was shortened by 6 bases and J by 5 bases, with 17 bases between the two germline ends. CDR1 and CDR2 (germline): MNHEY, SMNVEV (reference sequence). The CDR3 sequence is 14 residues long. The CDR3 coding sequence is TGTGCCAGCAGCACTCTAGGGGCATCGGACGAGCAGTACTTC. It specifies CASSTLGASDEQYF.

The genes are TRBV11-2 and TRBJ2-1, with no clear D. Germline CDR1 and CDR2: SGHAT and FQNNGV. With 4 bases removed from V and 8 bases from J, the gap between germline ends came to 15 bases. The CDR3 is 14 amino acids. CDR3 nucleotide sequence: TGTGCCAGCAGCTCGGAGTATGGTAAAGATGAGCAGTTCTTC. Encoded protein: CASSSEYGKDEQFF.

V gene TRBV28 combines with J gene TRBJ2-1; D remains unclear. Germline V lookup: CDR1 MDHEN, CDR2 SYDVKM. V was pared by 6 bases and J by 7 bases, with 19 bases between. This CDR3 is 15 amino acids long. The CDR3 is CASSGLLGLRNEQFF. Written as DNA, the CDR3 is TGTGCCAGCAGCGGCCTCTTAGGTCTTCGGAATGAGCAGTTCTTC.

This clone was recorded once. The genes are TRBV2 and TRBJ2-6; maybe TRBD1 (6 bases). Trimming took off 7 bases at V and 1 base at J, with 14 bases between the two ends. CDR1 is SNHLY, CDR2 FYNNEI, per germline. CDR3 size: 16 residues. The CDR3 bases are TGTGCCAGCAATTTGGACAGAACTTCTGGGGCCAACGTCCTGACTTTC. It encodes CASNLDRTSGANVLTF.

This rearrangement joins TRBV5-4 to TRBJ1-1; tentatively, D is TRBD1 (6 bases). V gave up 2 bases and J gave up 2 bases, with 16 bases separating them. From germline, CDR1 is SGHNT and CDR2 YYREEE (reference sequence). The CDR3 contains 16 residues. CDR3 nucleotides: TGTGCCAGCAGCTTTGGACCCGGACAGTTTAACACTGAAGCTTTCTTT. Translating it yields CASSFGPGQFNTEAFF.